Listed below are T cell receptor beta chains from one sample, sequenced in a study of cytomegalovirus exposure and HLA in healthy donors. Clones were sequenced by immunoSEQ multiplex PCR, and TCRdb holds only the in-frame ones, with some missing. The table has more than 100,000 clones, roughly three quarters seen once; the top ten hold approximately 1%. The sample taken for sequencing was PBMCs. These receptors all come from a male donor in good health and CMV-seronegative. Both conserved end residues are part of each CDR3. Only part of the rows carry a size: once, few, many, or a class if the clone is expanded.

cdr3_aa: CASSVGDPNYEQYF
cdr3_length: 14
v_call: TRBV9
clone_size: -
j_call: -

cdr3_aa: CASKEGDTQYF
cdr3_length: 11
v_call: TRBV2
clone_size: -
j_call: TRBJ2-3

cdr3_aa: CASSLRDTQYF
cdr3_length: 11
v_call: TRBV7-9
clone_size: few
j_call: TRBJ2-7

cdr3_aa: CASSQGANYGYTF
cdr3_length: 13
v_call: TRBV7-3
clone_size: -
j_call: TRBJ1-2

cdr3_aa: CASSSTYPYNEQFF
cdr3_length: 14
v_call: TRBV11-3
clone_size: -
j_call: TRBJ2-1

cdr3_aa: CASSSLVTQYF
cdr3_length: 11
v_call: TRBV11-2
clone_size: -
j_call: TRBJ2-3

cdr3_aa: CASSSPRDRGQVDYGYTF
cdr3_length: 18
v_call: TRBV7-9
clone_size: -
j_call: TRBJ1-2

cdr3_aa: CASSLVGTKDEQYF
cdr3_length: 14
v_call: TRBV7-3
clone_size: -
j_call: TRBJ2-7

cdr3_aa: CASSQTPTGPFKLFF
cdr3_length: 15
v_call: TRBV25-1
clone_size: -
j_call: TRBJ2-2

cdr3_aa: CASSERPGTRTEAFF
cdr3_length: 15
v_call: TRBV2
clone_size: few
j_call: TRBJ1-1

cdr3_aa: CASSYSSFLSTDTQYF
cdr3_length: 16
v_call: TRBV6-5
clone_size: -
j_call: TRBJ2-3

cdr3_aa: CASSEPGLAGGNEQFF
cdr3_length: 16
v_call: TRBV9
clone_size: -
j_call: TRBJ2-1

cdr3_aa: CASSQEGAGYTF
cdr3_length: 12
v_call: TRBV4-2
clone_size: -
j_call: TRBJ1-2

cdr3_aa: CASSLGTAKETQYF
cdr3_length: 14
v_call: TRBV5-6
clone_size: -
j_call: TRBJ2-5

cdr3_aa: CASSGQGRLETQYF
cdr3_length: 14
v_call: TRBV6-4
clone_size: -
j_call: TRBJ2-5

cdr3_aa: CASSFSGVHEQYF
cdr3_length: 13
v_call: TRBV11-3
clone_size: -
j_call: TRBJ2-7

cdr3_aa: CSVADRAANEKLFF
cdr3_length: 14
v_call: TRBV29-1
clone_size: -
j_call: TRBJ1-4

cdr3_aa: CASSDSDRGQETQYF
cdr3_length: 15
v_call: TRBV6-4
clone_size: -
j_call: TRBJ2-5

cdr3_aa: CASSMRGEAFF
cdr3_length: 11
v_call: TRBV19
clone_size: -
j_call: TRBJ1-1

cdr3_aa: CASSLMVAETQYF
cdr3_length: 13
v_call: TRBV7-3
clone_size: -
j_call: TRBJ2-5

cdr3_aa: CAWSKAGGGNQPQHF
cdr3_length: 15
v_call: TRBV30
clone_size: -
j_call: TRBJ1-5

cdr3_aa: CASSDGLAGGGQETQYF
cdr3_length: 17
v_call: TRBV7-8
clone_size: -
j_call: TRBJ2-5

cdr3_aa: CASRQGYEQYF
cdr3_length: 11
v_call: TRBV10-2
clone_size: -
j_call: TRBJ2-7

cdr3_aa: CASSLRDRATGELFF
cdr3_length: 15
v_call: TRBV27
clone_size: -
j_call: TRBJ2-2

cdr3_aa: CASSIGLAGATKQYF
cdr3_length: 15
v_call: TRBV7-9
clone_size: -
j_call: TRBJ2-5

cdr3_aa: CAWSGGGARETQYF
cdr3_length: 14
v_call: TRBV30
clone_size: -
j_call: TRBJ2-5

cdr3_aa: CASSPLAGGPETQYF
cdr3_length: 15
v_call: TRBV7-2
clone_size: -
j_call: TRBJ2-5

cdr3_aa: CSASWGLLTGELFF
cdr3_length: 14
v_call: TRBV29-1
clone_size: -
j_call: TRBJ2-2

cdr3_aa: CASSLVGSWSTEKLFF
cdr3_length: 16
v_call: TRBV7-8
clone_size: -
j_call: TRBJ1-4

cdr3_aa: CATSRDRGYQPQHF
cdr3_length: 14
v_call: TRBV15
clone_size: -
j_call: TRBJ1-5

cdr3_aa: CASSLTGGPTDTQYF
cdr3_length: 15
v_call: TRBV7-9
clone_size: -
j_call: TRBJ2-3

cdr3_aa: CASSLEGGAPNTEAFF
cdr3_length: 16
v_call: TRBV5-8
clone_size: -
j_call: TRBJ1-1

cdr3_aa: CAISEDNTDTQYF
cdr3_length: 13
v_call: TRBV10-3
clone_size: -
j_call: TRBJ2-3

cdr3_aa: CASSLIGTGGDTQYF
cdr3_length: 15
v_call: TRBV5-1
clone_size: once
j_call: TRBJ2-3

cdr3_aa: CASAPSGADTQYF
cdr3_length: 13
v_call: TRBV12-5
clone_size: few
j_call: TRBJ2-3

cdr3_aa: CASSPPSSNEKLFF
cdr3_length: 14
v_call: TRBV18
clone_size: -
j_call: TRBJ1-4

cdr3_aa: CASSLNTGDTEAFF
cdr3_length: 14
v_call: TRBV7-3
clone_size: few
j_call: TRBJ1-1

cdr3_aa: CASSVTDWTTEAFF
cdr3_length: 14
v_call: TRBV9
clone_size: -
j_call: TRBJ1-1

cdr3_aa: CASATGNNQPQHF
cdr3_length: 13
v_call: TRBV6-1
clone_size: few
j_call: TRBJ1-5

cdr3_aa: CASGESGGPSYNEQFF
cdr3_length: 16
v_call: TRBV5-1
clone_size: -
j_call: TRBJ2-1

cdr3_aa: CASAPGGANEQFF
cdr3_length: 13
v_call: TRBV7-2
clone_size: -
j_call: TRBJ2-1

cdr3_aa: CASSPDRPTGELFF
cdr3_length: 14
v_call: TRBV4-1
clone_size: -
j_call: TRBJ2-2